These 2 T cell receptor beta chains share one sample of origin, sequenced in a study of beta chain features in type 1 diabetes. Their specific antigens are unknown. The investigators reverse transcribed all of the isolated RNA, so they sequenced expressed TCRB transcripts. The table came from immunoSEQ multiplex PCR; TCRdb's copy has only in-frame clones and leaves some out. The repertoire holds 680,000 or so clones, with around an eighth as singletons. Study-level findings and limits: Among patients with Type 1 diabetes, TCRB CDR3s were moderately but significantly shorter in every one of the four CD4+ subsets.

What was sequenced was naive CD4+ T cells from blood. The receptors shown here come from a man aged 18-30 years with type 1 diabetes.

This clone showed up just a few times. V and J are TRBV7-2 and TRBJ1-1, with 7 nucleotides matching TRBD1. CDR1 and CDR2 from the germline V gene are SGHTA and FQGNSA. The CDR3 covers 13 residues. V lost 4 bases and J lost 4; bases outside the gene matches: 3. As DNA, the CDR3 is TGTGCCAGCAGCTGGGGGACAGTCACTGAAGCTTTCTTT. This encodes CASSWGTVTEAFF.

The chain uses TRBV5-1 and TRBJ2-1, with D unclear. The ends were cut back, 2 bases at V and 4 bases at J, with 7 bases in the middle. Germline CDR1 SGHRS, CDR2 YFSETQ. This CDR3 has 13 residues. CDR3 in amino acids: CASSFADYNEQFF. CDR3 in DNA: TGCGCCAGCAGCTTCGCAGATTACAATGAGCAGTTCTTC.